The 29 T cell receptor beta chains below were found in one sample sequenced in a study of T cells in Graves' hyperthyroidism and ophthalmopathy. It was RNA transcripts that yielded the amplified TCR beta CDR3 regions. Using the HTBI primer set, a first-round RT-PCR was run on the TCR CDR3. Each CDR3 protein gets one entry after TCRdb re-called the multiplex PCR reads with MiXCR. The repertoire holds hundreds of thousands of distinct CDR3 sequences, with approximately 14% as singletons. The sequenced sample was blood. The origin of the receptors is a woman aged 18-29 years with Graves' hyperthyroidism.

This clonotype came up a few times. The rearrangement uses TRBV7-9 and TRBJ2-7; 9 bases agree with TRBD1. Germline CDR1 and CDR2: SEHNR and FQNEAQ (reference sequence). CDR3 length: 14 residues. V shed 10 bases, J shed 5 bases, and the junction held 12 bases outside the gene matches. CDR3 region: CATSRGTGSNEQYF. CDR3 in DNA: TGTGCCACCTCTCGGGGGACAGGGAGTAACGAGCAGTACTTC.

This clonotype was seen many times. The chain couples TRBV29-1 to TRBJ2-7; 7 bases fit TRBD2. V dropped 6 bases and J dropped 3; count of bases not matched to a gene: 17. This CDR3 is built from 16 residues. The germline V gene has CDR1 SQVTM and CDR2 ANQGSEA. The CDR3 here is CSVAGGGDWGDYEQYF. The CDR3 DNA sequence: TGCAGCGTCGCTGGGGGGGGTGATTGGGGGGACTACGAGCAGTACTTC.

This clonotype appeared many times. The chain uses TRBV12-3 or TRBV12-4 and TRBJ1-5; D ambiguous. V was clipped by 2 bases and J by 2 bases, with 4 bases between them. This CDR3 region has 13 residues. The CDR3 DNA is TGTGCCAGCAGTTTAATCGGCAATCAGCCCCAGCATTTT. This sequence encodes CASSLIGNQPQHF.

This clonotype was detected many times. The chain couples TRBV6-5 to TRBJ1-1, with unresolved D. Germline V gene sequence: CDR1 MNHEY, CDR2 SVGAGI. The V gene lost 2 bases and the J gene lost 4 bases, with 8 bases spanning the gap. There are 13 residues in the CDR3. In DNA form, the CDR3 reads TGTGCCAGCAGTTACGGTTCCAGCACTGAAGCTTTCTTT. As protein: CASSYGSSTEAFF.

Points on this clonotype: A much larger clone lies a single base off, so this may be a read error. This chain joins TRBV30 and TRBJ2-7; 9 bases map to TRBD1. The trim removed 0 bases at V and 5 bases at J, leaving 5 bases unmatched. Germline values: CDR1 GTSNPN, CDR2 SVGIG (reference sequence). The CDR3 spans 14 residues. The CDR3 protein is CAWSVGQGSHEQYF. The DNA of the CDR3 is TGTGCCTGGAGTGTGGGACAGGGTTCCCACGAGCAGTACTTC.

This clonotype was seen repeatedly, ten times or more. This chain connects TRBV3-1 to TRBJ2-3; the D is unclear. This CDR3 contains 14 residues. V was cut by 5 bases and J by 4 bases, with 13 bases left in between. Germline V gene sequence: CDR1 LGHDT, CDR2 YNNKEL (reference sequence). The CDR3 DNA follows: TGTGCCAGCAGCGCTCGGGTGGTGGCAGATACGCAGTATTTT. Amino acid sequence: CASSARVVADTQYF.

This clonotype was found many times. The rearrangement uses TRBV5-1 and TRBJ2-3; D is unresolved. This CDR3 has 15 amino acids. Germline V lookup: CDR1 SGHRS, CDR2 YFSETQ. Trimming took off 0 bases at V and 0 bases at J, with 8 bases between the two ends. CDR3 residues: CASSLERTSTDTQYF. The DNA of the CDR3 is TGCGCCAGCAGCTTGGAGCGAACTAGCACAGATACGCAGTATTTT.

This clonotype showed up many times. The chain combines TRBV11-2 with TRBJ1-4, with 9 bases identical to TRBD1. The length of the CDR3 is 15 residues. CDR1 and CDR2 (germline): SGHAT, FQNNGV. V trimming: 5 bases; J trimming: 4 bases; junction bases outside the gene matches: 5. The DNA for the CDR3 is TGTGCCAGCAGCGTATACAGGGGGCTTAATGAAAAACTGTTTTTT. Amino acids: CASSVYRGLNEKLFF.

This clonotype was detected many times. The rearrangement uses TRBV29-1 and TRBJ2-7; D possibly corresponds to TRBD1 (7 bases). V was trimmed by 6 bases and J by 6 bases, leaving 15 bases between them. The CDR3 spans 12 residues. CDR1 is SQVTM and CDR2 is ANQGSEA in the germline V gene. Written as DNA, the CDR3 is TGCAGCGTCGGTGGAGGGGGCACCGAGCAGTACTTC. Translating it yields CSVGGGGTEQYF.

This chain links TRBV19 with TRBJ1-5, with TRBD1 matching over 7 bases. There are 14 residues in the CDR3. The V and J ends lost 6 bases and 6 bases, in that order; junction bases with no gene match: 8. Germline lookup yields CDR1 LNHDA and CDR2 SQIVND (reference sequence). Written as DNA, the CDR3 is TGTGCCAGTAGCCCGACAGGGCCAGTTCAGCCCCAGCATTTT. Translation: CASSPTGPVQPQHF.

This clonotype was counted at least ten times. The junction and the germline gene differ at one end; a read error may be behind it. V gene TRBV5-1 combines with J gene TRBJ2-3, with a tentative D call TRBD2 (5 bases). Per germline, CDR1 SGHRS and CDR2 YFSETQ. This CDR3 contains 14 residues. CDR3 region: CASSLGGPTDTQYF. The CDR3 coding sequence is TGTGCCAGCAGCTTAGGCGGGCCTACAGATACGCAGTATTTT. The full variable domain, in which reference TRBV5-1 and TRBJ2-3 provide the parts outside the CDR3, is KAGVTQTPRYLIKTRGQQVTLSCSPISGHRSVSWYQQTPGQGLQFLFEYFSETQRNKGNFPGRFSGRQFSNSRSEMNVSTLELGDSALYLCASSLGGPTDTQYFGPGTRLTVL.

This clonotype was found many times. V is TRBV2 and J is TRBJ2-5; tentatively, D is TRBD2 (5 bases). The germline V gene encodes CDR1 SNHLY and CDR2 FYNNEI. This CDR3 has 14 residues. V lost 7 bases to trimming and J lost 3 bases, with 15 bases between them. For the CDR3, the DNA is TGTGCCAGCATACCGGACTCTTGGGAAGAGACCCAGTACTTC. Protein product: CASIPDSWEETQYF. Full variable domain (outside the CDR3, taken from reference TRBV2 and TRBJ2-5): EPEVTQTPSHQVTQMGQEVILRCVPISNHLYFYWYRQILGQKVEFLVSFYNNEISEKSEIFDDQFSVERPDGSNFTLKIRSTKLEDSAMYFCASIPDSWEETQYFGPGTRLLVL.

This clonotype was seen only a few times. The V call is TRBV4-2, the J call TRBJ2-7; 10 bases are shared with TRBD2. The CDR3 runs to 16 residues. J was trimmed by 5 bases and V by 3 bases; bases with no gene match: 10. Germline V gene data show CDR1 as LGHNA and CDR2 as YNFKEQ. The CDR3 nucleotides read TGTGCCAGCAGCCAGGCACTAGCGGGATATGGCGACGAGCAGTACTTC. This gives the protein CASSQALAGYGDEQYF.

Ten or more counts support this clonotype. The rearrangement uses TRBV3-1 and TRBJ1-2; 7 positions match TRBD1. The CDR3 runs to 15 residues. V lost 4 bases, J lost 2 bases, and 7 bases stayed unmatched. The germline V gene has CDR1 LGHDT and CDR2 YNNKEL (reference sequence). The CDR3 spells CASSRRDSSNYGYTF. CDR3 sequence (DNA): TGTGCCAGCAGCCGCCGGGACAGTTCCAACTATGGCTACACCTTC.

There are many counts of this clonotype. This chain's CDR3 is CASSPRDRGYEADQPQHF. CDR3 nucleotides: TGTGCCAGCAGTCCGCGCGACAGGGGGTATGAAGCCGATCAGCCCCAGCATTTT. The chain joins TRBV27 to TRBJ1-5; 9 bases line up with TRBD1. With V trimmed by 5 bases and J by 5 bases, 16 bases remained unmatched. CDR1 is MNHEY and CDR2 is SMNVEV in the germline V gene (reference sequence). The CDR3 runs to 18 residues.

The V gene is TRBV29-1, the J gene TRBJ1-2, with D hard to call. The V gene's germline CDR1 is SQVTM and CDR2 ANQGSEA. There are 12 residues in the CDR3. Trimming stripped 3 bases from V and 6 bases from J, with 11 bases between. In DNA, the CDR3 is TGCAGCGTTGACGGGAAGAAGGATGGCTACACCTTC. Protein: CSVDGKKDGYTF.

This clonotype was counted ten times or more. This chain joins TRBV24-1 and TRBJ2-7; D ambiguous. Germline V gene sequence: CDR1 KGHDR, CDR2 SFDVKD. The CDR3 runs 14 residues. V shed 0 bases and J shed 6 bases, with 11 bases lying between them. For the CDR3, the DNA is TGTGCCACCAGTGATTTGCACTCGGGCAGCGAGCAGTACTTC. Its protein is CATSDLHSGSEQYF.

This chain joins TRBV18 and TRBJ1-1; unclear D gene. Per germline, CDR1 KGHSH and CDR2 LQKENI. CDR3 length: 15 residues. Trimming cost V 3 bases and J 0 bases, with 11 bases left between them. CDR3 region: CASSPAGVMNTEAFF. CDR3 in DNA: TGTGCCAGCTCACCGGCCGGGGTCATGAACACTGAAGCTTTCTTT.

This clonotype was counted many times. The V gene is TRBV30, the J gene TRBJ2-7; D gene ambiguous. The V and J ends lost 4 bases and 1 base respectively, with 5 bases between them. Germline V lookup: CDR1 GTSNPN, CDR2 SVGIG (reference sequence). CDR3 length equals 11 residues. The CDR3 loop reads CAWKRSYEQYF. The CDR3 DNA reads TGTGCCTGGAAGAGGTCCTACGAGCAGTACTTC.

This clonotype came up a few times. The genes are TRBV2 and TRBJ1-4, with D uncertain. Trimming took off 5 bases at V and 7 bases at J, with 14 bases between the two ends. The CDR3 has 14 amino acids. Germline loops: CDR1 SNHLY, CDR2 FYNNEI. The CDR3 spells CASSSARVGEKLFF. The CDR3 nucleotides read TGTGCCAGCAGTTCCGCAAGAGTGGGTGAAAAACTGTTTTTT.

This clonotype was observed a handful of times. J is TRBJ2-3 and V is TRBV15; D gene ambiguous. The CDR3 spans 13 residues. CDR1 is LNHNV, CDR2 YYDKDF, per germline (reference sequence). The V end was cut by 1 base, the J end by 2 bases, with 4 bases between. CDR3 DNA: TGTGCCACCAGCAGAGTTTACACAGATACGCAGTATTTT. Translated: CATSRVYTDTQYF.

This clonotype was recorded many times. The gene calls are TRBV11-2 and TRBJ2-7, with TRBD1 matching 8 bases. The CDR3 totals 14 residues. CDR1 and CDR2 from the germline V gene are SGHAT and FQNNGV. Trimming at V came to 0 bases and at J to 6 bases, leaving 4 bases not matched to a gene. The CDR3 protein is CASSLDRGQGEQYF. DNA for the CDR3: TGTGCCAGCAGCTTAGATCGAGGACAGGGCGAGCAGTACTTC. The variable domain in full, with the rest retrieved from reference TRBV11-2 and TRBJ2-7, is EAGVAQSPRYKIIEKRQSVAFWCNPISGHATLYWYQQILGQGPKLLIQFQNNGVVDDSQLPKDRFSAERLKGVDSTLKIQPAKLEDSAVYLCASSLDRGQGEQYFGPGTRLTVT.

This clonotype has ten or more counts. The genes are TRBV12-3 or TRBV12-4 and TRBJ2-1; D is uncertain. The CDR3 is 11 residues long. Deletions cut 6 bases from V and 9 bases from J, with 9 bases between. CDR3 nucleotides: TGTGCCAGCAGCCCCAAGGTTGAGCAGTTCTTC. It yields the protein CASSPKVEQFF.

This clonotype showed up many times. The chain combines TRBV7-9 with TRBJ2-5; 7 positions match TRBD2. Germline-derived CDR1 and CDR2 are SEHNR and FQNEAQ (reference sequence). Losses at the gene ends were 3 bases for V and 1 base for J; bases not matched to a gene: 5. The CDR3 is 15 residues long. CDR3 nucleotide sequence: TGTGCCAGCAGCTTGAGCGGGGACCCCCAAGAGACCCAGTACTTC. Translating it yields CASSLSGDPQETQYF.

There are many counts of this clonotype. V gene TRBV6-1 combines with J gene TRBJ2-3; tentatively, D is TRBD1 or TRBD2 (5 bases each). Germline assignment: CDR1 MNHNS and CDR2 SASEGT. Trimming cost V 2 bases and J 1 base, with 10 bases left between them. The CDR3 loop spans 15 amino acids. Here the CDR3 DNA reads TGTGCCAGCAGTGAATGGGGGATGGGCACAGATACGCAGTATTTT. Its translation is CASSEWGMGTDTQYF.

The V call is TRBV12-3 or TRBV12-4, the J call TRBJ2-4, with D tentatively TRBD1 (6 bases). CDR3 length equals 15 residues. Trimming shortened V by 6 bases and J by 6 bases, and 18 bases separated the two germline ends. CDR3 nucleotide sequence: TGTGCCAGCAGCCCCACAGGGATTTTAGGAAACATTCAGTACTTC. Translated, it gives CASSPTGILGNIQYF.

The genes are TRBV7-9 and TRBJ1-4; D unresolved. This CDR3 comprises 15 residues. Trimming removed 1 base at V and 7 bases at J, with 13 bases between. Germline CDR1 SEHNR, CDR2 FQNEAQ (reference sequence). CDR3: CASSLGPGRGEKLFF. The CDR3 DNA reads as TGTGCCAGCAGCTTAGGACCTGGGCGGGGTGAAAAACTGTTTTTT.

The sample holds many counts of this clonotype. The genes are TRBV13 and TRBJ1-4; D not certain. Germline-derived CDR1 and CDR2 are PRHDT and FYEKMQ (reference sequence). The CDR3 length is 14 residues. V dropped 4 bases and J dropped 0 bases, with 6 bases sitting between them. This CDR3 is CASSSKTTNEKLFF. Here the CDR3 DNA reads TGTGCCAGCAGCTCGAAGACAACTAATGAAAAACTGTTTTTT.

At least ten counts were recorded for this clonotype. V is TRBV14 and J is TRBJ2-3, with TRBD1 matching over 7 bases. The CDR3 is 16 residues long. The V segment lost 3 bases and the J segment 5 bases; nucleotides outside the gene matches: 11. The germline CDR1 and CDR2 sequences are SGHDN and FVKESK. The CDR3 sequence: CASSHPTGPIEDTQYF. CDR3 bases: TGTGCCAGCAGCCATCCGACAGGGCCCATTGAAGATACGCAGTATTTT.